This T cell receptor (beta chain) was sequenced for a study of T cells in Graves' hyperthyroidism and ophthalmopathy. Broader study findings: Researchers found most expanded thyroid clonotypes above 0.001 in blood as well. Patients with ophthalmopathy were separated from those with stable hyperthyroidism by a 13 V-J model.

This clonotype was observed many times. No antigen is known for it. Amplified regions were TCR beta CDR3 sequences from RNA transcripts. Using the HTBI primer set, a first-round RT-PCR was run on the TCR CDR3. One entry per CDR3 protein, called by TCRdb with MiXCR from the multiplex PCR reads. This sample has some 510,000 distinct CDR3 sequences, with around 45% found just once. Stable disease denoted Graves' hyperthyroidism without ophthalmopathy progression within 18 months. The CDR3 contains 13 residues. The V and J ends lost 5 bases and 4 bases respectively, with 11 bases between them. Germline-derived CDR1 and CDR2 are LNHNV and YYDKDF (reference sequence).

Sequencing used peripheral blood or thyroid tissue (not recorded which). The clonotype comes from a woman aged 18-29 years with Graves' hyperthyroidism. The J gene is TRBJ1-2, the V gene TRBV15; TRBD1 is a possible D gene (5 bases). CDR3 protein: CATSRSGIYGYTF. The CDR3 DNA reads as TGTGCCACCAGCCGATCAGGGATCTATGGCTACACCTTC.